A single sample gave rise to the 24 T cell receptor beta chains below, sequenced in a study of untreated major depressive disorder. Method: immunoSEQ multiplex PCR; TCRdb's copy keeps in-frame clones and lacks some. There are just over 20,000 clones in the sample; roughly 91% occur only once, and around 0.32% lies in the top ten. Source material: CD4+ T cells from PBMCs. The receptor set was obtained from a young man in good health.

The table lists this clone with a count of one. This chain uses TRBV27 with TRBJ2-3; D possibly corresponds to TRBD1 (6 bases). The V gene's germline CDR1 is MNHEY and CDR2 SMNVEV (reference sequence). V was trimmed by 5 bases and J by 2 bases, leaving 17 bases between them. This CDR3 region has 16 residues. CDR3 amino acids: CASSRAGTRYTDTQYF. DNA of the CDR3: TGTGCCAGCAGTAGAGCCGGGACAAGATACACAGATACGCAGTATTTT.

CDR3 residues: CASGRAGGDTGELFF. CDR3 bases: TGTGCCAGCGGAAGAGCGGGAGGGGACACCGGGGAGCTGTTTTTT. V is TRBV7-3 and J is TRBJ2-2; 10 bases fit TRBD2. CDR1 is SGHTA, CDR2 FQGTGA, per germline. Trimming removed 8 bases from V and 3 bases from J; junction bases left unmatched: 6. This CDR3 has 15 amino acids.

This rearrangement joins TRBV29-1 to TRBJ1-1; D possibly corresponds to TRBD1 (5 bases). This CDR3 contains 14 residues. V was pared by 4 bases and J by 12 bases, with 24 bases between. Germline CDR1 is SQVTM and CDR2 is ANQGSEA. Here the CDR3 DNA reads TGCAGCGTTGCGACGGACCCCGGGCGGGGCTTGACTTTCTTT. This encodes CSVATDPGRGLTFF.

The chain links TRBV5-1 to TRBJ2-7; D may be TRBD1 or TRBD2 (6 bases each). The germline V and J ends were trimmed by 0 bases and 0 bases, with 10 bases remaining between them. The CDR3 contains 15 residues. Germline assignment: CDR1 SGHRS and CDR2 YFSETQ. The CDR3 reads CASSLVGGLSYEQYF. The CDR3 DNA sequence: TGCGCCAGCAGCTTGGTGGGGGGCCTCTCCTACGAGCAGTACTTC.

The sample holds a few counts of this clone. This chain connects TRBV2 to TRBJ1-5, with 9 nucleotides matching TRBD1. J was trimmed by 7 bases and V by 6 bases; bases with no gene match: 7. Germline V gene sequence: CDR1 SNHLY, CDR2 FYNNEI. The CDR3 loop spans 14 amino acids. In DNA, the CDR3 is TGTGCCAGCAGGGACACAGGGGGCCGGCAGCCCCAGCATTTT. Amino acid sequence: CASRDTGGRQPQHF.

The rearrangement joins TRBV27 to TRBJ2-3, with D possibly being TRBD2 (7 bases). The CDR3 runs 16 residues. Germline CDR1 reads MNHEY; CDR2 reads SMNVEV (reference sequence). With 1 base removed from V and 1 base from J, the gap between germline ends came to 12 bases. The CDR3 loop reads CASSLWSGGGTDTQYF. The CDR3 nucleotides are TGTGCCAGCAGTTTATGGTCGGGGGGCGGCACAGATACGCAGTATTTT.

V and J are TRBV6-5 and TRBJ2-2; possible D gene TRBD1, 6 bases. The CDR3 totals 14 residues. The V end lost 4 bases, the J end lost 2 bases, and 8 bases lay between the germline ends. The germline gives CDR1 MNHEY, CDR2 SVGAGI. CDR3 amino acids: CASSSGQNTGELFF. Written as DNA, the CDR3 is TGTGCCAGCAGTTCGGGACAAAACACCGGGGAGCTGTTTTTT.

The chain links TRBV6-6 to TRBJ1-5, with 9 bases lining up with TRBD1. Germline V gene lookup returns CDR1 MNHNY and CDR2 SVGAGI (reference sequence). The CDR3 has 14 residues. Unmatched junction bases numbered 6, after V lost 6 bases and J lost 6 bases. The CDR3 sequence: CASRDTGGGQPQHF. The CDR3 DNA sequence: TGTGCCAGCAGGGATACAGGGGGCGGTCAGCCCCAGCATTTT.

V gene TRBV7-2 combines with J gene TRBJ1-4; D is unresolved. The CDR3 contains 12 residues. V was clipped by 3 bases and J by 4 bases, with 3 bases between them. The germline CDR1 and CDR2 sequences are SGHTA and FQGNSA. The CDR3: CASSLLNEKLFF. CDR3 coding DNA: TGTGCCAGCAGCTTGCTTAATGAAAAACTGTTTTTT.

The V call is TRBV15, the J call TRBJ2-6; no firm D call. V was shortened by 4 bases and J by 0 bases, with 7 bases between the two germline ends. The CDR3 has 15 amino acids. The germline gives CDR1 LNHNV, CDR2 YYDKDF (reference sequence). The CDR3 loop is CATSIGISGANVLTF. The CDR3 bases are TGTGCCACCAGCATTGGTATCTCTGGGGCCAACGTCCTGACTTTC.

The V and J genes are TRBV7-9 and TRBJ1-5, with a tentative D call TRBD1 (5 bases). CDR1 SEHNR and CDR2 FQNEAQ come from the germline V gene (reference sequence). This CDR3 contains 13 residues. The V end lost 5 bases, the J end lost 4 bases, and 9 bases lay between the germline ends. The CDR3 nucleotides are TGTGCCAGCAGCCGGGGGGATAATCAGCCCCAGCATTTT. Protein sequence: CASSRGDNQPQHF.

V gene TRBV10-2 combines with J gene TRBJ2-2, with D unresolved. Trimming cost V 8 bases and J 3 bases, with 13 bases left between them. Germline V lookup: CDR1 WSHSY, CDR2 SAAADI. This CDR3 contains 14 residues. The CDR3 DNA reads as TGCGCCAGCTCCACCGGGTCAGACACCGGGGAGCTGTTTTTT. Translation gives CASSTGSDTGELFF.

This sequence joins TRBV5-1 and TRBJ2-1; TRBD2 matches at 12 bases. V lost 4 bases, J lost 9 bases, and 8 bases stayed unmatched. The CDR3 totals 15 residues. Germline V CDR1 and CDR2: SGHRS, YFSETQ. The chain's CDR3 is CASSPELAGGLEQFF. The CDR3 region has the DNA TGCGCCAGCAGCCCTGAACTAGCGGGAGGTCTTGAGCAGTTCTTC.

J is TRBJ1-2 and V is TRBV10-3; 7 nucleotides line up with TRBD1. The trim removed 7 bases at V and 11 bases at J, leaving 10 bases unmatched. The CDR3 covers 12 residues. In germline, CDR1 is ENHRY, CDR2 SYGVKD. The CDR3 sequence is CAITEQGMGYTF. The CDR3 coding sequence is TGTGCCATCACTGAACAGGGGATGGGGTACACCTTC.

The rearrangement joins TRBV5-1 to TRBJ2-1; 11 positions agree with TRBD2. V trimming: 0 bases; J trimming: 0 bases; junction bases outside the gene matches: 11. Germline values: CDR1 SGHRS, CDR2 YFSETQ. This CDR3 is 20 amino acids long. CDR3 sequence: CASSLEVRGLAASSYNEQFF. CDR3 coding DNA: TGCGCCAGCAGCTTGGAGGTCAGGGGACTAGCGGCCAGCTCCTACAATGAGCAGTTCTTC. Drawing the rest from reference TRBV5-1 and TRBJ2-1, the complete variable domain is KAGVTQTPRYLIKTRGQQVTLSCSPISGHRSVSWYQQTPGQGLQFLFEYFSETQRNKGNFPGRFSGRQFSNSRSEMNVSTLELGDSALYLCASSLEVRGLAASSYNEQFFGPGTRLTVL.

The genes are TRBV7-3 and TRBJ2-3; no clear D. The CDR3 extends over 14 amino acids. Trimming stripped 0 bases from V and 2 bases from J, with 6 bases between. Germline CDR1 reads SGHTA; CDR2 reads FQGTGA. CDR3 loop: CASSLTGNTDTQYF. CDR3 DNA sequence: TGTGCCAGCAGCTTAACTGGCAACACAGATACGCAGTATTTT.

In its sample, this clone was seen a few times. The chain combines TRBV5-1 with TRBJ2-2; 8 bases are shared with TRBD2. With V trimmed by 3 bases and J by 5 bases, 12 bases remained unmatched. The CDR3 extends over 17 amino acids. CDR1 is SGHRS and CDR2 is YFSETQ in the germline V gene. CDR3 DNA sequence: TGCGCCAGCAGCTCACAACTCCGGACTAGCCCGACCGGGGAGCTGTTTTTT. This sequence encodes CASSSQLRTSPTGELFF.

The rearrangement joins TRBV6-5 to TRBJ2-7; D is unclear. With 4 bases removed from V and 2 bases from J, the gap between germline ends came to 15 bases. The CDR3 has 15 residues. Germline loops: CDR1 MNHEY, CDR2 SVGAGI. The CDR3 DNA is TGTGCCAGCAGTTCACCCAACCCGACTCCCTACGAGCAGTACTTC. It translates to CASSSPNPTPYEQYF.

The chain has TRBV4-3 and TRBJ1-5; D not certain. The CDR3 covers 16 residues. V was clipped by 0 bases and J by 1 base, with 10 bases between them. Germline CDR1 and CDR2: LGHNA and YSLEER. The CDR3 DNA reads as TGCGCCAGCAGCCAAGAAATAGGGCTAAGCAATCAGCCCCAGCATTTT. Translation: CASSQEIGLSNQPQHF.

This chain connects TRBV5-4 to TRBJ1-4; 9 bases align to TRBD1. J was trimmed by 7 bases and V by 4 bases; bases with no gene match: 11. Germline V CDR1 and CDR2: SGHNT, YYREEE (reference sequence). This CDR3 region has 16 residues. CDR3 loop: CASSDGRDRDGEKLFF. The DNA for the CDR3 is TGTGCCAGCAGCGATGGCCGGGACAGGGATGGTGAAAAACTGTTTTTT.

The genes are TRBV19 and TRBJ1-2; tentative D call: TRBD1 (5 bases). Trimming removed 3 bases at V and 1 base at J, with 12 bases between. There are 15 residues in the CDR3. Germline V CDR1 and CDR2: LNHDA, SQIVND (reference sequence). The CDR3 spells CASSIGALGNYGYTF. In DNA form, the CDR3 reads TGTGCCAGTAGTATCGGGGCCTTGGGTAACTATGGCTACACCTTC. The whole variable domain, remainder taken from reference TRBV19 and TRBJ1-2, is DGGITQSPKYLFRKEGQNVTLSCEQNLNHDAMYWYRQDPGQGLRLIYYSQIVNDFQKGDIAEGYSVSREKKESFPLTVTSAQKNPTAFYLCASSIGALGNYGYTFGSGTRLTVV.

The genes are TRBV5-4 and TRBJ2-4, with D perhaps TRBD2 (5 bases). The CDR3 spans 14 residues. Trimming removed 1 base at V and 2 bases at J, with 7 bases between. CDR1 and CDR2 from the germline V gene are SGHNT and YYREEE (reference sequence). The CDR3 DNA sequence: TGTGCCAGCAGCTTGCCGGGGTCCAAAAACATTCAGTACTTC. This codes for CASSLPGSKNIQYF.

The chain carries TRBV29-1 and TRBJ1-2; D may be TRBD1 (5 bases). Deletions cut 1 base from V and 4 bases from J, with 16 bases between. Germline V gives CDR1 SQVTM, CDR2 ANQGSEA. The CDR3 is 15 amino acids. The CDR3 DNA sequence: TGCAGCGTTGAAGGTTCCGGGGCTAACGCCTATGGCTACACCTTC. Its translation: CSVEGSGANAYGYTF.

The J gene is TRBJ2-2, the V gene TRBV5-4; 9 nucleotides align to TRBD1. V trimming: 3 bases; J trimming: 1 base; junction bases outside the gene matches: 1. Germline CDR1 is SGHNT and CDR2 is YYREEE (reference sequence). The CDR3 totals 15 residues. CDR3 sequence: CASSWDRVNTGELFF. DNA for the CDR3: TGTGCCAGCAGCTGGGACAGGGTGAACACCGGGGAGCTGTTTTTT.